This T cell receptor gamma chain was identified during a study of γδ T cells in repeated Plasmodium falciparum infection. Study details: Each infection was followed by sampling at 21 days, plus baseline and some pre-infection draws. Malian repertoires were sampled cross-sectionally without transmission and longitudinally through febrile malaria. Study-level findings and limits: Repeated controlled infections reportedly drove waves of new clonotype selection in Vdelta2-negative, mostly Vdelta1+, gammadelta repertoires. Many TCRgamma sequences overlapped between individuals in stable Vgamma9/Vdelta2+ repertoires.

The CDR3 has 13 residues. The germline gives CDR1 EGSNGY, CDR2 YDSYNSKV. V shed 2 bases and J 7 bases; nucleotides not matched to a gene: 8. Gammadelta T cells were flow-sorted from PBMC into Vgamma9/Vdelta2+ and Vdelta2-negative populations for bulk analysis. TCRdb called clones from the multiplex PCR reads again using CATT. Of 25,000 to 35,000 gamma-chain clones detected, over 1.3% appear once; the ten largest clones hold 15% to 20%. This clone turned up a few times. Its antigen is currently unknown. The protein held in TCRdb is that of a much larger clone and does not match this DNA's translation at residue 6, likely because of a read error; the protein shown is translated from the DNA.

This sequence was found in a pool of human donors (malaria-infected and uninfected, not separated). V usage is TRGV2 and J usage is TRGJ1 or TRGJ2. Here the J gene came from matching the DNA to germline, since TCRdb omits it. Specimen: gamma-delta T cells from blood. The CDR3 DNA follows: TGTGCCACCTGGGACGAGTCCTGGTATAAGAAACTCTTT. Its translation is CATWDESWYKKLF.